The TCR beta chain described here comes from a study of PD-1 blockade in classical Hodgkin lymphoma. The study's findings and limits: Diversity similar to that of newly diagnosed patients was seen at baseline in complete responders.

As to this clone: Its target is unknown.

Every patient had relapsed following autologous stem cell transplantation, and cohorts differed in brentuximab vedotin exposure. The method was immunoSEQ multiplex PCR; TCRdb's version includes in-frame clones alone and lacks a portion of them. The sample carries around 40,000 clones, approximately 64% recorded once. Unmatched junction bases numbered 3, after V lost 3 bases and J lost 1 base. The CDR3 spans 15 residues. Germline CDR1 reads SNHLY; CDR2 reads FYNNEI. The sequencing here drew on peripheral blood mononuclear cells (PBMCs), taken at baseline. This TCR was sampled from a human donor with classical Hodgkin lymphoma. The chain is built from TRBV2 and TRBJ2-3; TRBD1 aligns across 8 bases. The CDR3 here is CASSDPTGGTDTQYF. The CDR3 DNA sequence: TGTGCCAGCAGTGATCCGACAGGGGGCACAGATACGCAGTATTTT.